This T cell receptor (beta chain) was captured in a study of STAT5B mutations in CD4+ large granular lymphocyte leukemia. Study observations and caveats: CD4-sorted patient repertoires seemed more clonal than healthy CD4+ repertoires.

Clones were read by immunoSEQ multiplex PCR, and TCRdb kept only the in-frame ones, dropping some. The table has some 30,000 clones, roughly 70% seen once. Healthy controls were blood donor buffy coats. With regard to this clone: Its antigen is undetermined.

Germline CDR1 and CDR2: SGHAT and FQNNGV. CDR3 length equals 14 residues. Trimming removed 2 bases from V and 4 bases from J, with 11 bases in between. The sequence derives from a human donor in good health. Sequencing was done on a sample of CD4+ T cells from blood buffy coats. The rearrangement uses TRBV11-2 and TRBJ1-1; tentatively, D is TRBD1 (5 bases). CDR3 region: CASSLLQGGTEAFF. Here the CDR3 DNA reads TGTGCCAGCAGCTTACTCCAGGGCGGCACTGAAGCTTTCTTT.